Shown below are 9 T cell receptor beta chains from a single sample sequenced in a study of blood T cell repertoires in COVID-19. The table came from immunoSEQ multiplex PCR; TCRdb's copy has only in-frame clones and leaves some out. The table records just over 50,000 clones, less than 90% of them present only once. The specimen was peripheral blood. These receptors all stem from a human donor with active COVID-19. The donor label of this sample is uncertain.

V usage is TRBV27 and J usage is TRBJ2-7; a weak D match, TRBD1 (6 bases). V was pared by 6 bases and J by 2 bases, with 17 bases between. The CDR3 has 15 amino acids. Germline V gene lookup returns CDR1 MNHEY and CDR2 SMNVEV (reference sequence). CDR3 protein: CASSAGQNPTYEQYF. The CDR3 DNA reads TGTGCCAGCAGCGCAGGACAGAACCCGACCTACGAGCAGTACTTC.

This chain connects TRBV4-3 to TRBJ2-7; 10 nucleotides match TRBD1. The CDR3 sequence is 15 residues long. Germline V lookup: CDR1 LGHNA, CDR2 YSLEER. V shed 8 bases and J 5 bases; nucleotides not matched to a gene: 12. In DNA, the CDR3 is TGCGCCAGCGCAAGAGGTCCGGGACAGGGGCACGAGCAGTACTTC. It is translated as CASARGPGQGHEQYF.

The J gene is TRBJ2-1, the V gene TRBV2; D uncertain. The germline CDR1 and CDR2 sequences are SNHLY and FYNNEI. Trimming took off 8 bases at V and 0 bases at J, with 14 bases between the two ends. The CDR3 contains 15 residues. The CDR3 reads CASPSTYSSYNEQFF. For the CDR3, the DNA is TGTGCCAGCCCCTCTACATACAGCTCCTACAATGAGCAGTTCTTC.

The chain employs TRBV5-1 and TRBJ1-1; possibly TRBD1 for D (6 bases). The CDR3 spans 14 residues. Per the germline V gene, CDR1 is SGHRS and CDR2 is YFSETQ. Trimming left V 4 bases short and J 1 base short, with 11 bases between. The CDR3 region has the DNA TGCGCCAGCAGCGGACACAGGGAGAACACTGAAGCTTTCTTT. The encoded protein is CASSGHRENTEAFF.

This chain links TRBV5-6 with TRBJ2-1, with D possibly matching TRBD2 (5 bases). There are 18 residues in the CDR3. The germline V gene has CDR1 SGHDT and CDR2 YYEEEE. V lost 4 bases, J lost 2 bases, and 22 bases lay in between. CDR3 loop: CASSRPPEVGKAYNEQFF. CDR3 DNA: TGTGCCAGCAGCCGACCCCCGGAGGTCGGGAAAGCCTACAATGAGCAGTTCTTC.

Here the CDR3 reads CASSVTSGGVDEQFF. The DNA for the CDR3 is TGTGCCAGCAGCGTTACTAGCGGGGGCGTAGATGAGCAGTTCTTC. J is TRBJ2-1 and V is TRBV4-2, with TRBD2 matching 11 bases. The germline V gene has CDR1 LGHNA and CDR2 YNFKEQ. There are 15 residues in the CDR3. The ends lost 5 bases at V and 8 bases at J; junction bases unmatched: 8.

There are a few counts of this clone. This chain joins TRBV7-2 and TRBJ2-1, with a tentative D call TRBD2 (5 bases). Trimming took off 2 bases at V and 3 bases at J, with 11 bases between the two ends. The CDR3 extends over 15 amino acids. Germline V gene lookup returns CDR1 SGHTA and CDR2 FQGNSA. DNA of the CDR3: TGTGCCAGCAGCTTAACCCGGACTGACTACAATGAGCAGTTCTTC. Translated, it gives CASSLTRTDYNEQFF.

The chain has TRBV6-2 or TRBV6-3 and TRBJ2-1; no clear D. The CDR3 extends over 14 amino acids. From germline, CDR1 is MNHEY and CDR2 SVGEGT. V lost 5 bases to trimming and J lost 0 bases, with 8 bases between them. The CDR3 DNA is TGTGCCAGCAGTCGCCCCGGCTCCTACAATGAGCAGTTCTTC. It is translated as CASSRPGSYNEQFF.

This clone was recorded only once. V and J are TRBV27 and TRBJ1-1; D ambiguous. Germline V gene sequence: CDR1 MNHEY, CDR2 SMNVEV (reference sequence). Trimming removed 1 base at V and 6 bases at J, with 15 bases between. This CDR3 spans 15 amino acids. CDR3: CASSLLGRSGSEAFF. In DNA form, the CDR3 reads TGTGCCAGCAGTTTATTGGGGAGGTCGGGTTCTGAAGCTTTCTTT.